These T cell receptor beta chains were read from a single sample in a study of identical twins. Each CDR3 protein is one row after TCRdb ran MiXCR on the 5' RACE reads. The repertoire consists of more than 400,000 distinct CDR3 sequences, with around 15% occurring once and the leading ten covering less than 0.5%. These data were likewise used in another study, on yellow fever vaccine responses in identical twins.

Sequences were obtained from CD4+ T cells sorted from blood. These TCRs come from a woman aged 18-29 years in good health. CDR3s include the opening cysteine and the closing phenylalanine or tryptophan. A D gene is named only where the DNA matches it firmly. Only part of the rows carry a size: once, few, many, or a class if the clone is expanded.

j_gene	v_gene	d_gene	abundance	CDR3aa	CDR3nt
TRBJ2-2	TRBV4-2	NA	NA	CASSQSRISAGELFF	TGTGCCAGCAGCCAAAGCCGGATTAGCGCCGGGGAGCTGTTTTTT
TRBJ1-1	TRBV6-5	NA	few	CASKTLNTEAFF	TGTGCCAGCAAAACATTGAACACTGAAGCTTTCTTT
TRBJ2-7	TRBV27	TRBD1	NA	CASTPPPGTGNSYEQYF	TGTGCCAGCACCCCACCCCCCGGGACAGGGAATTCCTACGAGCAGTACTTC
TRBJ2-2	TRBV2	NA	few	CASRGAWRENTGELFF	TGTGCCAGCAGAGGTGCCTGGAGGGAGAACACCGGGGAGCTGTTTTTT
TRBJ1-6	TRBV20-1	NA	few	CSARDLSNSPLHF	TGCAGTGCTAGAGATCTTAGCAATTCACCCCTCCACTTT
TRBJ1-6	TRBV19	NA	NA	CASSMFGGAGNSPLHF	TGTGCCAGTAGTATGTTTGGAGGAGCAGGGAATTCACCCCTCCACTTT
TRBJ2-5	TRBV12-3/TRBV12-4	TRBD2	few	CASSLGLAQETQYF	TGTGCCAGCAGTTTGGGACTAGCCCAAGAGACCCAGTACTTC
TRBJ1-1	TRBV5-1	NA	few	CASSQYTRGLPEAFF	TGCGCCAGCAGCCAGTATACAAGGGGCCTTCCTGAAGCTTTCTTT
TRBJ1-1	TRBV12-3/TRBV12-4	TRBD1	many	CASSRDRDTEAFF	TGTGCCAGCAGTCGAGACAGGGACACTGAAGCTTTCTTT
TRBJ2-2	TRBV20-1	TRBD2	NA	CCARDGRSGNTGELFF	TGCTGTGCTAGAGACGGGAGGTCCGGGAACACCGGGGAGCTGTTTTTT
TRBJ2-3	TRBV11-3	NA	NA	CASSPGGLTTDTQYF	TGTGCCAGCAGCCCAGGTGGACTCACCACAGATACGCAGTATTTT
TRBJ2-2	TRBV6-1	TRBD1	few	CASCRDRSTGELFF	TGTGCCAGCTGCCGGGACAGGAGCACCGGGGAGCTGTTTTTT
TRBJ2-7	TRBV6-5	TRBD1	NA	CASRTGFEQYF	TGTGCCAGCAGGACAGGGTTCGAGCAGTACTTC
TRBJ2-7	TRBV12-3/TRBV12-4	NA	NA	CASSLVGATYEQYF	TGTGCCAGCAGTTTAGTCGGGGCTACCTACGAGCAGTACTTC
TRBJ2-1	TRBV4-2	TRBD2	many	CASSQGGTSGLFNEQFF	TGTGCCAGCAGCCAAGGAGGGACTAGCGGGTTGTTCAATGAGCAGTTCTTC
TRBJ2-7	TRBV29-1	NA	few	CSVGETYEQYF	TGCAGCGTTGGTGAAACCTACGAGCAGTACTTC
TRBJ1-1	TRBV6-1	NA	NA	CASRGGRLKNTEAFF	TGTGCCAGCAGGGGAGGGAGGCTGAAGAACACTGAAGCTTTCTTT
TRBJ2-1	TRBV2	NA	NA	CASSKGLAGDEQFF	TGTGCCAGCAGTAAAGGACTTGCCGGGGATGAGCAGTTCTTC
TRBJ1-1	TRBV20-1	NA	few	CSARADTEAFF	TGCAGTGCTAGAGCCGACACTGAAGCTTTCTTT
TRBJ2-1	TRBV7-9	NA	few	CASSLRVIGGEGNEQFF	TGTGCCAGCAGCTTACGTGTCATCGGGGGAGAGGGGAATGAGCAGTTCTTC
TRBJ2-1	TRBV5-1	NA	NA	CASSLVGYSEQFF	TGCGCCAGCAGCTTGGTCGGGTACTCAGAGCAGTTCTTC
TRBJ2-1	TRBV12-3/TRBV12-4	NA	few	CASIRGAGGIYNEQFF	TGTGCCAGCATCAGGGGGGCGGGGGGTATATACAATGAGCAGTTCTTC
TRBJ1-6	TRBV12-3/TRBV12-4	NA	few	CASSSPYNSPLHF	TGTGCCAGCAGTTCCCCCTATAATTCACCCCTCCACTTT
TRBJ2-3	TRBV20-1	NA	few	CSASRERKYTDTQYF	TGCAGTGCTAGCCGGGAAAGGAAGTACACAGATACGCAGTATTTT
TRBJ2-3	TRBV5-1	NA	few	CASNTGGTDTQYF	TGCGCCAGCAATACAGGAGGCACAGATACGCAGTATTTT
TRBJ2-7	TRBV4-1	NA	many	CASSQDFPNSGYPYEQYF	TGCGCCAGCAGCCAAGATTTCCCCAACTCGGGATACCCCTACGAGCAGTACTTC
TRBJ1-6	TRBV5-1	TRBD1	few	CASSLGQSHNSPLHF	TGCGCCAGCAGCCTGGGACAGAGCCATAATTCACCCCTCCACTTT
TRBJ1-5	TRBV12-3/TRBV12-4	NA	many	CASRPDGNNQPQHF	TGTGCCAGCAGACCAGACGGGAACAATCAGCCCCAGCATTTT
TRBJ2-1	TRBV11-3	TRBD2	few	CASSPGASGAVFKQFF	TGTGCCAGCAGCCCAGGAGCTAGCGGGGCAGTTTTCAAGCAGTTCTTC
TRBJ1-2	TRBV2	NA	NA	CASSDPANYGYTF	TGTGCCAGCAGTGATCCCGCAAACTATGGCTACACCTTC
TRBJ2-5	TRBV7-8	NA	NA	CASSPRTFGETQYF	TGTGCCAGCAGCCCCCGGACATTTGGAGAGACCCAGTACTTC
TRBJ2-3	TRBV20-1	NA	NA	CSAHWTARLRPDTQYF	TGCAGTGCTCATTGGACAGCCCGACTCCGTCCAGATACGCAGTATTTT
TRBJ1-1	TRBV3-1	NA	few	CASSQGPITEAFF	TGTGCCAGCAGCCAAGGACCTATCACTGAAGCTTTCTTT
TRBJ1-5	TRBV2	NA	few	CASSRQSSNQPQHF	TGTGCCAGCAGCCGACAGAGTAGCAATCAGCCCCAGCATTTT
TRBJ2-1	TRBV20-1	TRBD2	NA	CSARITGRSSYNEQFF	TGCAGTGCTAGAATTACCGGGAGGAGCTCCTACAATGAGCAGTTCTTC
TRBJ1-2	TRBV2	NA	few	CASSEWGQGGYTF	TGTGCCAGCAGTGAATGGGGGCAGGGTGGCTACACCTTC
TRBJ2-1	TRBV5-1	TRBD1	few	CASSLAGGTGLNEQFF	TGCGCCAGCAGCTTGGCCGGAGGGACAGGGCTAAATGAGCAGTTCTTC
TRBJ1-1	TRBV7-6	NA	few	CASSFQGKNTEAFF	TGTGCCAGCAGCTTCCAGGGGAAGAACACTGAAGCTTTCTTT
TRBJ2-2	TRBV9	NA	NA	CASSVSQLASVGELFF	TGTGCCAGCAGCGTCAGCCAACTAGCTTCGGTCGGGGAGCTGTTTTTT
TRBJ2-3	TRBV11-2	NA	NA	CASSFGGAVTDTQYF	TGTGCCAGCAGCTTCGGGGGAGCCGTCACAGATACGCAGTATTTT
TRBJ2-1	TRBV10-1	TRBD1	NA	CASSESGTGSTGEQFF	TGCGCCAGCAGTGAGTCGGGGACAGGGTCCACGGGTGAGCAGTTCTTC